Listed below are T cell receptor beta chains from one sample, sequenced in a study of blood T cell repertoires in COVID-19. This table comes from immunoSEQ multiplex PCR, and its TCRdb copy is limited to in-frame clones, with some not included. The table includes 200,000 to 250,000 clones, 82% detected once. Sequenced material: PBMCs or T cells enriched from blood (not recorded which). The receptors originated from a woman aged 60 to 75 who had recovered from COVID-19. CDR3s include the opening cysteine and the closing phenylalanine or tryptophan. A D gene is named only where the DNA matches it firmly. Size is omitted from some rows. Given values are once, few, many or a class for expanded clones.

TRBV13	15	TRBD2	TRBJ2-7	many	TGTGCCAGCAGCTTAGCGACTAGCGGGACTTGGGAGCAGTACTTC	CASSLATSGTWEQYF
TRBV18	16	-	TRBJ1-3	once	TGTGCCAGCTCCACCACGAGGGAGCCCTCTGGAAACACCATATATTTT	CASSTTREPSGNTIYF
TRBV7-2	14	TRBD1	TRBJ1-1	-	TGTGCCAGCAGCTTAGGGGGACAGGGGACTGAAGCTTTCTTT	CASSLGGQGTEAFF
TRBV5-1	15	-	TRBJ2-1	-	TGCGCCAGCAGCTTGGAACAGGGTTACTACAATGAGCAGTTCTTC	CASSLEQGYYNEQFF
TRBV11-3	18	-	TRBJ1-6	-	TGTGCCACCCCCGGTCCCCCTATTACAGGGTCCCTAGGTTCACCCCTCCACTTT	CATPGPPITGSLGSPLHF
TRBV3-1/TRBV3-2	16	-	TRBJ1-1	-	TGTGCCAGCAGCCAAGATGGCCAGGTTATGAACACTGAAGCTTTCTTT	CASSQDGQVMNTEAFF
TRBV10-3	14	TRBD1	TRBJ1-1	-	TGTGCCATCAGAAACGACAGGGTGGTCACTGAAGCTTTCTTT	CAIRNDRVVTEAFF
TRBV15	14	-	TRBJ1-1	few	TGTGCCACCAGCAGGGGGGACATGAACACTGAAGCTTTCTTT	CATSRGDMNTEAFF
TRBV6-5	14	TRBD2	TRBJ2-3	-	TGTGCCAGCAGTAGAGCGGGAATGACAGATACGCAGTATTTT	CASSRAGMTDTQYF
TRBV29-1	13	-	TRBJ1-1	once	TGCAGCGTTCACAATGCAGAGAACACTGAAGCTTTCTTT	CSVHNAENTEAFF
TRBV5-1	16	TRBD2	TRBJ2-1	-	TGCGCCAGCCCCCGAGGGTCAGCGGGAGGGCTTTGTGAGCAGTTCTTC	CASPRGSAGGLCEQFF
TRBV7-2	16	TRBD2	TRBJ2-5	once	TGTGCCAGCAGCCCGTCGGAGGCGCGCGGGAGGGAGACCCAGTACTTC	CASSPSEARGRETQYF
TRBV5-5	17	TRBD1	TRBJ1-5	-	TGTGCCAGCAGCTTGGGCGACAGGGACTTTTTTAGGGGAGCCCAGCATTTT	CASSLGDRDFFRGAQHF
TRBV27	14	-	TRBJ1-5	-	TGTGCCAGCAGTTTGTCAGGGGGCAATCAGCCCCAGCATTTT	CASSLSGGNQPQHF
TRBV13	16	TRBD2	TRBJ2-3	-	TGTGCCAGCAGCTTCTGGACTAGCTTTATGACAGATACGCAGTATTTT	CASSFWTSFMTDTQYF
TRBV27	17	TRBD2	TRBJ2-7	-	TGTGCCAGCAGTTTAAACCCCTGGGTAGCGGGAGTCCACGAGCAGTACTTC	CASSLNPWVAGVHEQYF
TRBV2	12	-	TRBJ2-7	-	TGTGCCAGCGGCCAGGGGCAGTACGAGCAGTACTTC	CASGQGQYEQYF
TRBV4-3	15	TRBD1	TRBJ2-7	-	TGCGCCAGCAGCCAGTCAACAGGGGGCAACTACGAGCAGTACTTC	CASSQSTGGNYEQYF
TRBV7-8	16	TRBD1	TRBJ1-1	-	TGTGCCAGCAGCTTAGGACAGGGGCTTCGGAACACTGAAGCTTTCTTT	CASSLGQGLRNTEAFF
TRBV7-9	16	TRBD1	TRBJ1-2	-	TGTGCCAGCAGCCTCGGGACAGGGGAAATGAACTATGGCTACACCTTC	CASSLGTGEMNYGYTF
TRBV7-2	14	TRBD1	TRBJ1-2	-	TGTGCCAGCAGCATTGACAGGGGGCGGGATGGCTACACCTTC	CASSIDRGRDGYTF
TRBV7-8	14	-	TRBJ1-2	-	TGTGCCAGCAGCTTAGCGCGGGAGGCTGCGGGCTACACCTTC	CASSLAREAAGYTF
TRBV18	14	TRBD1	TRBJ1-2	-	TGTGCCAGCTCACCGTCAGGGGGCAAGGGTGGCTACACCTTC	CASSPSGGKGGYTF
TRBV29-1	15	-	TRBJ2-7	-	TGCAGCGTTGAAGATCCCCAGGGATACTCCTACGAGCAGTACTTC	CSVEDPQGYSYEQYF
TRBV3-1/TRBV3-2	12	-	TRBJ1-3	-	TGTGCCAGCAGCCAAGCGGGGAACACCATATATTTT	CASSQAGNTIYF
TRBV4-1	14	TRBD2	TRBJ2-3	-	TGCGCCAGCAGTCTAGCGGGGGGGAGAGATACGCAGTATTTT	CASSLAGGRDTQYF
TRBV5-1	13	-	TRBJ1-1	-	TGCGCCAGCAGCGACAGTTTCGGGGGGGAAGCTTTCTTT	CASSDSFGGEAFF
TRBV3-1/TRBV3-2	17	-	TRBJ2-5	few	TGTGCCAGCAGCCAGGAGTATAAAGGTTTGGGCCAAGAGACCCAGTACTTC	CASSQEYKGLGQETQYF
TRBV6-5	15	TRBD1	TRBJ2-7	-	TGTGCCAGCAGCAAACAGGGACAGGGGTTGTACGAGCAGTACTTC	CASSKQGQGLYEQYF
TRBV5-4	14	-	TRBJ1-2	-	TGTGCCAGCAGCTTAGAACGGGCTAACTATGGCTACACCTTC	CASSLERANYGYTF
TRBV11-2	18	-	TRBJ2-1	-	TGTGCCAGCAGCTTAGATTCCCATAGGACTTCTGGAGGCGATGAGCAGTTCTTC	CASSLDSHRTSGGDEQFF
TRBV7-6	15	-	TRBJ2-1	-	TGTGCCAGCTCGCGAGGGCGGGGCATCTACAATGAGCAGTTCTTC	CASSRGRGIYNEQFF
TRBV7-3	16	TRBD2	TRBJ2-3	-	TGTGCCAGCAGCTCGGGACTAGCGGGGGGGCTAGGAACGCAGTATTTT	CASSSGLAGGLGTQYF
TRBV2	11	-	TRBJ1-2	few	TGTGCCTGGACATATAACTATGGCTACACCTTC	CAWTYNYGYTF
TRBV9	16	-	TRBJ1-3	-	TGTGCCAGCAGCGTAGATCCTAGGACAGCTGGAAACACCATATATTTT	CASSVDPRTAGNTIYF
TRBV15	14	-	TRBJ1-2	once	TGTGCCACCAGCAGCCTCGCTCGGGACTTAGGCTACACCTTC	CATSSLARDLGYTF
TRBV6-4	14	-	TRBJ2-7	-	TGTGCCAGCAGTGACTCGCGGGATGTCTACGAGCAGTACTTC	CASSDSRDVYEQYF
TRBV21-1	14	-	TRBJ1-6	once	TGTGCCAGCGGGCTCGACAGGGGCAGTTCACCCCTCCACTTT	CASGLDRGSSPLHF
TRBV9	15	TRBD1	TRBJ2-7	-	TGTGCCAGCAGTGAGACCGGGACAGCCAGTTACGAGCAGTACTTC	CASSETGTASYEQYF
TRBV19	17	TRBD2	TRBJ2-3	-	TGTGCCAGTAGTACGCATACGGGACTAACCAGCACAGATACGCAGTATTTT	CASSTHTGLTSTDTQYF
TRBV27	19	TRBD2	TRBJ2-7	-	TGTGCCAGCAGTTTAGGGTACGGTGAGCGGGGATCGCTCTCCTACGAGCAGTACTTC	CASSLGYGERGSLSYEQYF
TRBV6-7	19	TRBD1	TRBJ1-5	-	TGTGCCAGCAGTTACTCGGGACAGGGGTCTCAAATAAGCAATCAGCCCCAGCATTTT	CASSYSGQGSQISNQPQHF
TRBV5-1	14	TRBD2	TRBJ2-1	-	TGCGCCAGCGAGAGCGGGGGGGCGTACAATGAGCAGTTCTTC	CASESGGAYNEQFF
TRBV15	15	-	TRBJ1-4	-	TGTGCCACCAGCAGAGTATTGGGCCCTAATGAAAAACTGTTTTTT	CATSRVLGPNEKLFF
TRBV19	14	-	TRBJ1-4	-	TGTGCCAGTAGTACTCGGGCAACTAATGAAAAACTGTTTTTT	CASSTRATNEKLFF